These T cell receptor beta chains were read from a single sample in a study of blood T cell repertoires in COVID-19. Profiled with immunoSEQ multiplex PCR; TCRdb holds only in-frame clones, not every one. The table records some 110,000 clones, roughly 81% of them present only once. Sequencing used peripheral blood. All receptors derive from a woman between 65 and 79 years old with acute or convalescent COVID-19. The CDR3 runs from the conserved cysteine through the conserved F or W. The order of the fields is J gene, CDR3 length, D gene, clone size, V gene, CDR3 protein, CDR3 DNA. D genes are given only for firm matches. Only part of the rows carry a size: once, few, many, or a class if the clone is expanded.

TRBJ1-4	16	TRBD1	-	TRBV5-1	CASSLDGTGLNEKLFF	TGCGCCAGCAGCTTGGACGGGACAGGGCTTAATGAAAAACTGTTTTTT
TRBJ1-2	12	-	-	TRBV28	CASSALGKWGTF	TGTGCCAGCAGTGCCCTCGGGAAGTGGGGCACCTTC
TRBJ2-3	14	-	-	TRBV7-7	CASSLGGRSDTQYF	TGTGCTAGCAGCTTAGGTGGGCGTTCAGATACGCAGTATTTT
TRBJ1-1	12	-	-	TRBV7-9	CASSSSGYEAFF	TGTGCCAGCAGCTCCTCAGGCTATGAAGCTTTCTTT
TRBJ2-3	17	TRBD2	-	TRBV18	CASSLRTSGEGTDTQYF	TGTGCCAGCTCTCTTCGGACTAGCGGGGAGGGAACAGATACGCAGTATTTT
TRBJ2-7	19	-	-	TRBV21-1	CASSKADRDMGSGSHEQYF	TGTGCCAGCAGCAAAGCGGACAGGGACATGGGTAGCGGGAGCCACGAGCAGTACTTC
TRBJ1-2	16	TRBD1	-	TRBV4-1	CASRPPGQRTNYGYTF	TGCGCCAGCAGACCCCCGGGACAGCGAACTAACTATGGCTACACCTTC
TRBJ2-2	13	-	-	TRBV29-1	CSARTVNTGELFF	TGCAGCGCCAGGACAGTGAACACCGGGGAGCTGTTTTTT
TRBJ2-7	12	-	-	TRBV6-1	CASSEAGGEQYF	TGTGCCAGCAGTGAAGCGGGGGGCGAGCAGTACTTC
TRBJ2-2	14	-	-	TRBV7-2	CASSSGGVSGELFF	TGTGCCAGCAGCTCGGGGGGCGTCTCCGGGGAGCTGTTTTTT
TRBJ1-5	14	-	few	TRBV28	CASRKGLSNQPQHF	TGTGCCAGCAGAAAGGGACTGAGCAATCAGCCCCAGCATTTT
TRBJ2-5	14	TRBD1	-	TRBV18	CASLPATGEETQYF	TGTGCCAGCTTACCAGCGACAGGGGAAGAGACCCAGTACTTC
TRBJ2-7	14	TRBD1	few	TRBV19	CASSAQGRDYEQYF	TGTGCCAGTAGTGCACAGGGGAGAGACTACGAGCAGTACTTC
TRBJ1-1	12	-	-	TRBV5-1	CASSPLGGAGPF	TGCGCCAGCAGCCCCTTGGGGGGGGCCGGCCCCTTT
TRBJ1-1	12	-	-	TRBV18	CATRAETDEAFF	TGTGCCACGCGGGCCGAGACGGATGAAGCTTTCTTT
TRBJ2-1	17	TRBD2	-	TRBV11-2	CASSPSRTSGVYNEQFF	TGTGCCAGCAGCCCCTCCCGGACTAGCGGGGTTTACAATGAGCAGTTCTTC
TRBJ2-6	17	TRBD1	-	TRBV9	CASSGGTGGSGANVLTF	TGTGCCAGCAGCGGAGGGACAGGGGGCTCTGGGGCCAACGTCCTGACTTTC
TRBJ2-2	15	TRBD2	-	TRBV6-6	CASSYSRGASGELFF	TGTGCCAGCAGTTACTCGCGGGGGGCCTCCGGGGAGCTGTTTTTT
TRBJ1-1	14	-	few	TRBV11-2	CASSLDRLNTEAFF	TGTGCCAGCAGCTTAGACAGGCTGAACACTGAAGCTTTCTTT
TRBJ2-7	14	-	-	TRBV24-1	CATSDSQVPYEQYF	TGTGCCACCAGTGATAGCCAGGTGCCCTACGAGCAGTACTTC
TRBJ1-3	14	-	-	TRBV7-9	CASSLATAGNTIYF	TGTGCCAGCAGCTTAGCGACAGCTGGAAACACCATATATTTT
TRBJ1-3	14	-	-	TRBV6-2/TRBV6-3	CASSYPARRNTIYF	TGTGCCAGCAGTTACCCGGCCAGGCGAAACACCATATATTTT
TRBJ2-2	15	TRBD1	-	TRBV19	CASSPQTGSTGELFF	TGTGCCAGTAGTCCTCAGACAGGGTCCACCGGGGAGCTGTTTTTT
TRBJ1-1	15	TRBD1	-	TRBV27	CASSGRTGRNTEAFF	TGTGCCAGCAGTGGACGGACAGGGCGCAACACTGAAGCTTTCTTT
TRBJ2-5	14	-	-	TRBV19	CASSMRRNQETQYF	TGTGCCAGTAGTATGCGGCGGAACCAAGAGACCCAGTACTTC
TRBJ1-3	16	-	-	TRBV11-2	CASSLVFGASGNTIYF	TGTGCCAGCAGCTTAGTTTTTGGAGCCTCTGGAAACACCATATATTTT
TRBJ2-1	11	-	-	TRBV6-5	CASTGNSEQFF	TGTGCCAGCACAGGGAACAGCGAGCAGTTCTTC
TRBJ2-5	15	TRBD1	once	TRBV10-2	CASSVTGTGAETQYF	TGCGCCAGCAGTGTAACCGGGACAGGGGCAGAGACCCAGTACTTC
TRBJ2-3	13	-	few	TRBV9	CASSVVGTDTQYF	TGTGCCAGCAGCGTAGTAGGCACAGATACGCAGTATTTT
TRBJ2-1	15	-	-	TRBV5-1	CASSLGGGPENEQFF	TGCGCCAGCAGCTTAGGGGGAGGGCCGGAAAATGAGCAGTTCTTC
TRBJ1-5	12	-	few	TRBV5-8	CASSLRNQPQHF	TGTGCCAGCAGTCTAAGAAATCAGCCCCAGCATTTT
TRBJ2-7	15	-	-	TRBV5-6	CASSFDFMSSYEQYF	TGTGCCAGCAGCTTTGACTTCATGAGCTCCTACGAGCAGTACTTC
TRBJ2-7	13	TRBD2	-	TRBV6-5	CASETSGGFWQYF	TGTGCCAGCGAGACTAGCGGGGGCTTCTGGCAGTACTTC
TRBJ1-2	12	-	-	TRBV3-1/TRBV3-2	CASSQGGRPNTF	TGTGCCAGCAGCCAAGGAGGCCGACCGAACACCTTC
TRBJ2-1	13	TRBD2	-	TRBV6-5	CASSGGVRHEQFF	TGTGCCAGTTCGGGAGGGGTTAGGCATGAGCAGTTCTTC
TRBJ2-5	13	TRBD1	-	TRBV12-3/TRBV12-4	CASSGDRQETQYF	TGTGCCAGCAGTGGGGACAGACAAGAGACCCAGTACTTC
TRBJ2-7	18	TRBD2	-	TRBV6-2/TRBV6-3	CASSSSFAGTSTRREQYF	TGTGCCAGCAGTTCCTCATTTGCCGGGACTAGCACCAGGAGAGAGCAGTACTTC